This T cell receptor beta chain was identified in a study of T cell responses to AZD1222 COVID-19 vaccine. The assay was immunoSEQ multiplex PCR, and TCRdb's table has in-frame clones only and misses some. The sample holds over 150,000 clones, roughly 92% seen once. The source material was peripheral blood, sampled on day 0 of AZD1222 vaccination. This receptor was taken from an adult in good health.

CDR3 sequence (DNA): TGTGCCAGCAGCTATGGAGGGCCGAAGCAGTACTTC. Its translation: CASSYGGPKQYF. The chain has TRBV7-9 and TRBJ2-7; maybe TRBD2 (6 bases). The length of the CDR3 is 12 residues. With 4 bases removed from V and 8 bases from J, the gap between germline ends came to 12 bases. CDR1 is SEHNR and CDR2 is FQNEAQ in the germline V gene (reference sequence).